This T cell receptor (beta chain) came from a study of blood T cell repertoires in COVID-19. The method was immunoSEQ multiplex PCR; TCRdb's version includes in-frame clones alone and lacks a portion of them. The data contain over 55,000 clones, approximately 85% of them seen just once; the ten biggest clones take up roughly 20%. This CDR3 is 15 amino acids long. Germline V gives CDR1 SGHVS, CDR2 FNYEAQ. V was pared by 3 bases and J by 7 bases, with 7 bases of the junction left unmatched. Sequenced: peripheral blood. V and J are TRBV7-6 and TRBJ2-1; 9 bases map to TRBD2. The TCR sequence derives from a man aged 45-60 years with acute or convalescent COVID-19. The DNA of the CDR3 is TGTGCCAGCAGCTTGGCGGCGGGGGGGCTTAATGAGCAGTTCTTC. Translation gives CASSLAAGGLNEQFF.